Only a few counts were recorded for the clone carrying this TCR beta chain. The antigen remains undetermined. The source of the sample is a study of T-cell memory formation after mild COVID-19. About the research overall: TCR clusters were mostly donor specific. General study results and limits: CD4+ contracting clones were found mainly in CM and EM, and CD8+ ones in EMRA. Cross-reactive memory appears to have joined, as suggested by some responding clones showing up in pre-infection memory.

The CDR3 contains 13 residues. The V gene lost 0 bases and the J gene lost 4 bases, with 9 bases spanning the gap. Germline CDR1 reads SQVTM; CDR2 reads ANQGSEA. It was 5'RACE with constant-segment primers that produced the TCR alpha and TCR beta cDNA libraries, which carried sample barcodes and UMIs. TCRdb itself ran the 5' RACE reads through MiXCR, one entry per CDR3 protein. Among about 210,000 distinct CDR3 sequences listed, roughly a tenth were seen once. Sequenced sample: PBMCs or a T cell subset sorted from them (not recorded which). This sequence was found in a man between 18 and 29 years old who had mild COVID-19 (a few samples of this study predate the infection). Cell type and time point are not known. This chain joins TRBV29-1 and TRBJ1-2; tentative D call: TRBD1 (5 bases). This CDR3 reads CSVEEDSSYGYTF. Written as DNA, the CDR3 is TGCAGCGTTGAAGAAGACAGCTCCTATGGCTACACCTTC.